The 28 T cell receptor beta chains below were found in one sample sequenced in a study of T cells after yellow fever vaccination. TCRdb analysed the 5' RACE reads with MiXCR anew, one entry per CDR3 protein. The sample gives around 200,000 distinct CDR3 sequences, 9.5% to 12% of which show up once; just over 35% is in the top ten. The sequencing used CD8+ T cells sorted from PBMCs, collected 15 days after the yellow fever booster vaccination. The receptors shown here come from a man aged 18 to 35 who received the YFV17D yellow fever vaccine.

The chain couples TRBV12-3 or TRBV12-4 to TRBJ2-5; 9 bases align to TRBD2. V shed 5 bases, J shed 1 base, and the junction held 2 bases outside the gene matches. The CDR3 is made up of 14 amino acids. The chain's CDR3 is CASSPAGGQETQYF. The CDR3 region has the DNA TGTGCCAGCAGTCCAGCGGGGGGCCAAGAGACCCAGTACTTC.

By sample fraction, this clonotype is medium-sized. V and J are TRBV7-9 and TRBJ2-4, with no clear D. The V gene lost 7 bases and the J gene lost 0 bases, with 16 bases spanning the gap. CDR1 is SEHNR and CDR2 is FQNEAQ in the germline V gene (reference sequence). The CDR3 is made up of 16 amino acids. The CDR3 DNA sequence: TGTGCCAGCACCCCTCCAGAGGAACTAGCCAAAAACATTCAGTACTTC. It encodes CASTPPEELAKNIQYF.

The V and J genes are TRBV28 and TRBJ2-1; 7 positions agree with TRBD1. The germline V gene has CDR1 MDHEN and CDR2 SYDVKM. After removal of 7 bases from V and 0 bases from J, the junction contained 6 bases not matched to a gene. The CDR3 sequence is 15 residues long. The CDR3 DNA reads TGTGCCAGCAACCGGGACAGAATCTCCTACAATGAGCAGTTCTTC. Translation: CASNRDRISYNEQFF.

This clonotype was counted between two and nine times. The chain joins TRBV6-1 to TRBJ2-2; no clear D. The germline V and J ends were trimmed by 4 bases and 5 bases, with 17 bases remaining between them. The V gene's germline CDR1 is MNHNS and CDR2 SASEGT. The CDR3 has 16 residues. The DNA of the CDR3 is TGTGCCAGCAGTGGGGAAGGTCCCGCGTGGACCGGGGAGCTGTTTTTT. Translated, it gives CASSGEGPAWTGELFF.

This clonotype was picked up many times. V and J are TRBV14 and TRBJ2-7; D may be TRBD2 (5 bases). The CDR3 is 12 residues long. CDR1 is SGHDN, CDR2 FVKESK, per germline. V shed 8 bases and J shed 0 bases, with 8 bases lying between them. The CDR3 coding sequence is TGTGCCAGCGGGGAGACCTCCTACGAGCAGTACTTC. Protein sequence: CASGETSYEQYF.

There are a few counts of this clonotype. V and J are TRBV27 and TRBJ2-7; maybe TRBD1 (5 bases). The CDR3 is 15 amino acids. The ends were cut back, 6 bases at V and 0 bases at J, with 15 bases in the middle. CDR1 and CDR2 (germline): MNHEY, SMNVEV (reference sequence). For the CDR3, the DNA is TGTGCCAGCAGAGACGGACATAGGAGCTCCTACGAGCAGTACTTC. The encoded protein is CASRDGHRSSYEQYF.

This clonotype was detected only a few times. This chain links TRBV6-5 with TRBJ1-2, with D tentatively TRBD1 (5 bases). This CDR3 region has 15 residues. The V and J ends lost 5 bases and 0 bases respectively, with 13 bases between them. Germline assignment: CDR1 MNHEY and CDR2 SVGAGI. CDR3 nucleotides: TGTGCCAGCAGTCCCAGAGGGGAAGCTAACTATGGCTACACCTTC. The encoded protein is CASSPRGEANYGYTF.

The chain is built from TRBV19 and TRBJ2-2; a possible D gene is TRBD2 (7 bases). The CDR3 has 16 residues. Per germline, CDR1 LNHDA and CDR2 SQIVND (reference sequence). The ends were cut back, 2 bases at V and 3 bases at J, with 13 bases in the middle. The DNA of the CDR3 is TGTGCCAGTAGTATAACGGCGGGGGCCCACACCGGGGAGCTGTTTTTT. It yields the protein CASSITAGAHTGELFF.

V usage is TRBV12-3 or TRBV12-4 and J usage is TRBJ1-2; D gene uncertain. Trimming cost V 3 bases and J 9 bases, with 17 bases left between them. The CDR3 totals 14 residues. The CDR3 loop is CASSFSTEKHRYTF. The CDR3 nucleotides are TGTGCCAGCAGTTTTTCGACGGAGAAACATCGCTACACCTTC.

Only a few counts were recorded for this clonotype. The J gene is TRBJ2-1, the V gene TRBV5-4, with D uncertain. Germline CDR1 reads SGHNT; CDR2 reads YYREEE (reference sequence). The CDR3 loop spans 13 amino acids. V lost 5 bases to trimming and J lost 6 bases, with 12 bases between them. CDR3 loop: CASSEESPNEQFF. The CDR3 DNA reads as TGTGCCAGCAGTGAAGAGTCCCCCAATGAGCAGTTCTTC.

The chain has TRBV9 and TRBJ2-5; D not resolved. The CDR3 is made up of 14 amino acids. Germline CDR1 reads SGDLS; CDR2 reads YYNGEE. The germline V and J ends were trimmed by 0 bases and 5 bases, with 11 bases remaining between them. The CDR3 reads CASSVGVDPETQYF. Written as DNA, the CDR3 is TGTGCCAGCAGCGTAGGGGTAGACCCGGAGACCCAGTACTTC.

This clonotype was seen ten or more times. V usage is TRBV12-3 or TRBV12-4 and J usage is TRBJ1-5; a weak D match, TRBD1 (6 bases). The length of the CDR3 is 14 residues. V shed 2 bases and J shed 1 base, with 6 bases lying between them. The CDR3 bases are TGTGCCAGCAGTTTACAGGGGAGCAATCAGCCCCAGCATTTT. Residues: CASSLQGSNQPQHF.

V usage is TRBV7-9 and J usage is TRBJ2-3; tentatively, D is TRBD1 (6 bases). Trimming left V 4 bases short and J 2 bases short, with 25 bases between. Germline V lookup: CDR1 SEHNR, CDR2 FQNEAQ (reference sequence). The CDR3 is 19 residues long. CDR3 sequence (DNA): TGTGCCAGCAGCTGGCGCATAGGGGCTGGGGGCGTGGACACAGATACGCAGTATTTT. Its protein product is CASSWRIGAGGVDTDTQYF.

V and J are TRBV6-4 and TRBJ2-3; 8 nucleotides align to TRBD2. This CDR3 is built from 13 residues. Trimming took 0 bases from V and 9 from J; bases not matched to a gene: 2. Germline values: CDR1 MRHNA, CDR2 SNTAGT. CDR3 sequence reads: CASSDSGGVTQYF. CDR3 coding DNA: TGTGCCAGCAGTGACTCCGGGGGGGTAACGCAGTATTTT.

This clonotype was observed at least ten times. This chain uses TRBV6-2 or TRBV6-3 with TRBJ1-1; no reliable D call. The CDR3 consists of 12 residues. Looked up from germline, CDR1 is MNHEY and CDR2 is SVGEGT. Trimming took 2 bases from V and 6 from J, leaving 7 bases between them. CDR3 DNA: TGTGCCAGCAGTTACAGTGAGCCTGAAGCTTTCTTT. Its protein is CASSYSEPEAFF.

In its sample, this clonotype was seen many times. The chain combines TRBV7-3 with TRBJ2-2, with 7 bases lining up with TRBD1. V trimming: 5 bases; J trimming: 6 bases; junction bases outside the gene matches: 6. Germline V gene lookup returns CDR1 SGHTA and CDR2 FQGTGA. CDR3 size: 14 residues. In DNA form, the CDR3 reads TGTGCCAGCAGCCAGACAGGGTTCCCCGGGGAGCTGTTTTTT. It encodes CASSQTGFPGELFF.

This clonotype was counted a few times. The gene calls are TRBV27 and TRBJ2-4, with unresolved D. V was shortened by 0 bases and J by 0 bases, with 6 bases between the two germline ends. The germline V gene encodes CDR1 MNHEY and CDR2 SMNVEV (reference sequence). CDR3 length: 15 amino acids. DNA of the CDR3: TGTGCCAGCAGTTTATCTTCCTTAGCCAAAAACATTCAGTACTTC. Its translation is CASSLSSLAKNIQYF.

The J gene is TRBJ2-3, the V gene TRBV14, with D possibly TRBD1 on 5 matching bases. V was trimmed by 4 bases and J by 0 bases, leaving 17 bases between them. This CDR3 spans 17 amino acids. Germline CDR1 is SGHDN and CDR2 is FVKESK. This CDR3 reads CASSPLKGRPSTDTQYF. In nucleotides, the CDR3 is TGTGCCAGCAGCCCCCTGAAGGGGCGGCCTAGCACAGATACGCAGTATTTT.

CDR3 in DNA: TGCGCCAGCAGCCAATTGCAGGGAGGCGAAAAACTGTTTTTT. This codes for CASSQLQGGEKLFF. The chain combines TRBV4-1 with TRBJ1-4; D is possibly TRBD1 (5 bases). The V gene's germline CDR1 is MGHRA and CDR2 YSYEKL. The CDR3 runs 14 residues. V was cut by 2 bases and J by 8 bases, with 12 bases left in between.

This clonotype turned up a few times. The rearrangement uses TRBV4-1 and TRBJ1-5, with 7 bases matching TRBD1. CDR1 and CDR2 (germline): MGHRA, YSYEKL. The CDR3 consists of 14 residues. The V gene end was trimmed by 1 base and the J gene end by 4 bases; junction bases not matched to a gene: 1. The CDR3 DNA reads TGCGCCAGCAGCCAAGCGACAGGGAATCAGCCCCAGCATTTT. This encodes CASSQATGNQPQHF.

A few counts support this clonotype. The chain combines TRBV5-5 with TRBJ2-7; D not resolved. Germline CDR1 is SGHKS and CDR2 is YYEKEE (reference sequence). CDR3 length equals 15 residues. Trimming took 0 bases from V and 0 from J, leaving 10 bases between them. DNA for the CDR3: TGTGCCAGCAGCTTGGTAGCCCTGAGCTCCTACGAGCAGTACTTC. This translates into CASSLVALSSYEQYF. Filled out from reference TRBV5-5 and TRBJ2-7, the complete variable domain reads DAGVTQSPTHLIKTRGQQVTLRCSPISGHKSVSWYQQVLGQGPQFIFQYYEKEERGRGNFPDRFSARQFPNYSSELNVNALLLGDSALYLCASSLVALSSYEQYFGPGTRLTVT.

This clonotype appeared a few times. This sequence joins TRBV7-9 and TRBJ2-1; no reliable D call. V was trimmed by 5 bases and J by 6 bases, leaving 11 bases between them. The germline V gene encodes CDR1 SEHNR and CDR2 FQNEAQ (reference sequence). There are 13 residues in the CDR3. The CDR3 spells CASSPLAGNEQFF. CDR3 in DNA: TGTGCCAGCAGCCCCCTGGCAGGCAATGAGCAGTTCTTC.

The chain recombines TRBV7-6 with TRBJ2-3; D remains ambiguous. CDR3 size: 12 residues. Trimming stripped 6 bases from V and 4 bases from J, with 8 bases between. CDR1 SGHVS and CDR2 FNYEAQ come from the germline V gene. As DNA, the CDR3 is TGTGCCAGCAGTCAGCTTCCAGATACGCAGTATTTT. Protein product: CASSQLPDTQYF.

This clonotype showed up just a few times. The chain joins TRBV12-3 or TRBV12-4 to TRBJ1-1; possible D gene TRBD1, 5 bases. The CDR3 has 14 residues. Trimming left V 4 bases short and J 1 base short, with 10 bases between. The CDR3 DNA reads TGTGCCAGCAGTTCCGTCGGGGGGAACACTGAAGCTTTCTTT. Translated, it gives CASSSVGGNTEAFF.

The chain uses TRBV15 and TRBJ2-5, with a possible D match to TRBD1 (6 bases). In germline, CDR1 is LNHNV, CDR2 YYDKDF (reference sequence). CDR3 length equals 14 residues. Trimming stripped 4 bases from V and 5 bases from J, with 14 bases between. The CDR3 region is CATSIRTVGETQYF. Written as DNA, the CDR3 is TGTGCCACCAGCATAAGGACAGTTGGGGAGACCCAGTACTTC.

The chain links TRBV6-2 or TRBV6-3 to TRBJ2-2, with TRBD2 identical over 9 bases. The CDR3 spans 14 residues. V lost 6 bases, J lost 6 bases, and 5 bases stayed unmatched. Per the germline V gene, CDR1 is MNHEY and CDR2 is SVGEGT. This CDR3 reads CASRGTSRPGELFF. CDR3 coding DNA: TGTGCCAGCAGGGGGACTAGCCGTCCCGGGGAGCTGTTTTTT.

This clonotype was counted between two and nine times. The chain joins TRBV27 to TRBJ2-5; 7 positions match TRBD2. The CDR3 covers 14 residues. Per the germline V gene, CDR1 is MNHEY and CDR2 is SMNVEV (reference sequence). The ends lost 5 bases at V and 1 base at J; junction bases unmatched: 4. CDR3 bases: TGTGCCAGCAGTCCCCTAGCGGTCCAAGAGACCCAGTACTTC. Translation: CASSPLAVQETQYF.

The rearrangement links TRBV25-1 to TRBJ1-5, with D maybe TRBD1 (5 bases). In germline, CDR1 is MGHDK, CDR2 SYGVNS. With 4 bases removed from V and 7 bases from J, the gap between germline ends came to 17 bases. The CDR3 has 15 amino acids. In nucleotides, the CDR3 is TGTGCCAGCAGTGGCCCGGGGAGGGGAATCCAGCCCCAGCATTTT. Its protein product is CASSGPGRGIQPQHF.